This T cell receptor beta chain comes out of a study of neurological immune-mediated disorders. The cDNA was produced through 5'RACE with 10-nucleotide random UMIs. TCRdb passed the 5' RACE reads through MiXCR, listing each CDR3 protein once. The sample includes some 53,000 distinct CDR3 sequences, over 15% of them seen just once. Trimming shortened V by 2 bases and J by 2 bases, and 9 bases separated the two germline ends. The V gene's germline CDR1 is SGHRS and CDR2 YFSETQ. There are 14 residues in the CDR3. Sample: PBMCs. This TCR was recovered from a man between 60 and 70 years old in good health. The rearrangement uses TRBV5-1 and TRBJ2-3; no clear D gene. The CDR3 nucleotides read TGCGCCAGCAGCTTAATAACTACCACAGATACGCAGTATTTT. Translating it yields CASSLITTTDTQYF.